Listed below are T cell receptor beta chains from one sample, sequenced in a study of radiation and T cells in renal cell carcinoma. TCRdb's table, derived via immunoSEQ multiplex PCR, lists solely in-frame clones and lacks some. The sample lists some 80,000 clones; over 65% were seen once. The material was blood, obtained from a patient whose treatment included radiotherapy and nephrectomy. These receptors came from a woman aged 55-75 years with renal cell carcinoma. Both conserved end residues are part of each CDR3. Fields, in order: J gene, D gene, clone size, V gene, CDR3 DNA, CDR3 protein. A D gene is named only where the DNA matches it firmly. Size values are once, few and many counts, or a class for expanded clones, and some rows have none.

>TRBJ1-1|TRBD1|-|TRBV18
TGTGCCAGCTCACCGGGATTTCGACAGGGGAGCACTGAAGCTTTCTTT
CASSPGFRQGSTEAFF
>TRBJ2-6|-|-|TRBV19
TGTGCCAGTAGTATCTCGGGTACTGGGGCCAACGTCCTGACTTTC
CASSISGTGANVLTF
>TRBJ2-3|-|-|TRBV25-1
TGTGCCAGCAGTCGCCTAAGTAGCACAGATACGCAGTATTTT
CASSRLSSTDTQYF
>TRBJ2-7|-|-|TRBV7-2
TGTGCCAGCAGCTTAGGGAATGGGCTCGGGATCGATTGGTACTTC
CASSLGNGLGIDWYF
>TRBJ2-7|-|-|TRBV7-6
TGTGCCAGCAGCTTTGGGGCTAGGGTGGTCCACGAGCAGTACTTC
CASSFGARVVHEQYF
>TRBJ1-4|-|-|TRBV7-2
TGTGCCAGCAGCTTAGTGGCCAGGGAGAGCGAAAAACTGTTTTTT
CASSLVARESEKLFF
>TRBJ2-1|-|-|TRBV5-4
TGTGCCAGCAGCTTGGTGGCGGCGAGGGGCTCCTACAATGAGCAGTTCTTC
CASSLVAARGSYNEQFF
>TRBJ1-1|-|few|TRBV25-1
TGTGCCAGCAGTGACTTACAGGGACTAGACACTGAAGCTTTCTTT
CASSDLQGLDTEAFF
>TRBJ2-1|TRBD2|few|TRBV7-9
TGTGCCAGCAGCTCCGGGACTAGCGGGGGGGTCCTCTACAATGAGCAGTTCTTC
CASSSGTSGGVLYNEQFF
>TRBJ2-5|TRBD2|-|TRBV5-6
TGTGCCAGCAGCTTGGCCCGGGGGGTTGAGGAGACCCAGTACTTC
CASSLARGVEETQYF
>TRBJ2-1|TRBD2|-|TRBV5-1
TGCGCCAGCAGCTATGCGCGGGGGGGCTCCTACAATGAGCAGTTCTTC
CASSYARGGSYNEQFF
>TRBJ2-7|-|few|TRBV2
TGTGCCAGCAGCCTCTACGAGCAGTACTTC
CASSLYEQYF
>TRBJ1-2|TRBD1|-|TRBV6-6
TGTGCCAGCGGTGGGACAGCAGCTTTTAACTATGGCTACACCTTC
CASGGTAAFNYGYTF
>TRBJ2-1|-|-|TRBV5-4
TGTGCCAGCAGCATTTTAAAGGGGCGCAATGAGCAGTTCTTC
CASSILKGRNEQFF
>TRBJ2-2|TRBD1|-|TRBV7-9
TGTGCCAGCAGCTCGATAACAGGGGGATTCACCGGGGAGCTGTTTTTT
CASSSITGGFTGELFF
>TRBJ2-1|-|-|TRBV7-7
TGTGCTAGCAGCCAAAGTCCCGCCACCGGGCCGAACAATGAGCAGTTCTTC
CASSQSPATGPNNEQFF
>TRBJ1-6|-|once|TRBV10-3
TGTGCCATCAGTGAGGCAGCTTATAATTCACCCCTCCACTTT
CAISEAAYNSPLHF
>TRBJ2-7|TRBD1|-|TRBV19
TGTGCCAGTGGGACAGGGGCCTCCTACGAGCAGTACTTC
CASGTGASYEQYF
>TRBJ2-2|-|once|TRBV10-3
TGTGCCACCGGGGGCCGGGGGCAGACCGGGGAGCTGTTTTTT
CATGGRGQTGELFF
>TRBJ1-2|-|-|TRBV28
TGTGCCAGCAGTTGGCGAAGCTATGGCTACACCTTC
CASSWRSYGYTF
>TRBJ2-2|TRBD1|-|TRBV25-1
TGTGCCAGCAGTCCCGGGCAGACAGGGAAGGCCGGGGAGCTGTTTTTT
CASSPGQTGKAGELFF
>TRBJ2-7|TRBD1|-|TRBV6-1
TGTGCCAGCAGCAGGGGGCGTACTTACGAGCAGTACTTC
CASSRGRTYEQYF
>TRBJ1-1|TRBD1|-|TRBV6-5
TGTGCCAGCAGTGTACAGGGGTCTGAAGCTTTCTTT
CASSVQGSEAFF
>TRBJ2-2|-|-|TRBV7-2
TGTGCCAGCAGCTTGAGCGGGGAGCTGTTTTTT
CASSLSGELFF
>TRBJ2-5|-|-|TRBV10-1
TGCGCCAGCAGTGACTCGGTCCGCGGGACCCAGTACTTC
CASSDSVRGTQYF
>TRBJ1-5|-|few|TRBV9
TGTGCCAGCAGCGTAGATGCCGGGAATCAGCTCCAGCATTTT
CASSVDAGNQLQHF
>TRBJ2-3|TRBD2|-|TRBV7-7
TGTGCTAGCAGCCGACTAGCGGGGGGGGATTCAAGCACAGATACGCAGTATTTT
CASSRLAGGDSSTDTQYF
>TRBJ2-6|-|-|TRBV2
TGTGCCAGCAGTGACGATAGGGTCAGGATCTCTGGGGCCAACGTCCTGACTTTC
CASSDDRVRISGANVLTF
>TRBJ2-7|-|-|TRBV29-1
TGCAGCGTTGACGTGAGTTACGAGCAGTACTTC
CSVDVSYEQYF
>TRBJ2-7|TRBD1|once|TRBV28
TGTGCCAGCAGTTTAGGGACAGGGGGCTTCGACGAGCAGTACTTC
CASSLGTGGFDEQYF
>TRBJ1-3|-|few|TRBV7-2
TGTGCCAGCAGCTTAGGAACTGGAAACACCATATATTTT
CASSLGTGNTIYF
>TRBJ1-5|-|-|TRBV4-2
TGTGCCAGCAGCCAAGAGGCAGACACCTCCTCGCCCCAGCATTTT
CASSQEADTSSPQHF
>TRBJ1-1|-|-|TRBV2
TGTGCCAGCAGTGATGGAGGGGGGAAGGGCACTGAAGCTTTCTTT
CASSDGGGKGTEAFF
>TRBJ2-1|-|few|TRBV4-2
TGTGCCAGCAGCCAAGATCGAAGGCCCAACAAGCGGTTCTTC
CASSQDRRPNKRFF
>TRBJ1-2|-|-|TRBV28
TGTGCCAGCAGTGGGAGCTACTATGGCTACACCTTC
CASSGSYYGYTF
>TRBJ2-5|TRBD2|-|TRBV10-1
TGCGCCAGCCCCCTAGCGGACCCACAAGAGACCCAGTACTTC
CASPLADPQETQYF
>TRBJ1-1|TRBD1|few|TRBV7-9
TGTGCCAGCAGCTTATGGACAGGGGAAGCTTTCTTT
CASSLWTGEAFF
>TRBJ1-2|-|once|TRBV6-5
TGTGCCAGCAGACCCAACAGGGTGGCTAACTATGGCTACACCTTC
CASRPNRVANYGYTF
>TRBJ1-4|TRBD1|-|TRBV29-1
TGCAGCGTTGTCAACAGGGGGAACTCTGAAAAACTGTTTTTT
CSVVNRGNSEKLFF
>TRBJ1-2|-|-|TRBV4-2
TGTGCCAGCAGCGGGACGTCGGAGGCGTATGGCTACACCTTC
CASSGTSEAYGYTF
>TRBJ1-3|-|-|TRBV7-2
TGTGCCAGCAGCCCTCCGGAGGGTCGGGGAAACACCATATATTTT
CASSPPEGRGNTIYF
>TRBJ2-2|-|-|TRBV27
TGTGCCAGCAGTTTATATTCGAACACCGGGGAGCTGTTTTTT
CASSLYSNTGELFF
>TRBJ1-2|-|-|TRBV5-5
TGTGCCAGCAGCTTGGATGGGGGACCCTATGGCTACACCTTC
CASSLDGGPYGYTF
>TRBJ2-2|-|-|TRBV30
TGTGCCTGGTCCCGTTCAGGGGCCGGGGAGCTGTTTTTT
CAWSRSGAGELFF
>TRBJ2-3|-|few|TRBV7-9
TGTGCCAGCAGCCATAGACAGGCTAGCACAGATACGCAGTATTTT
CASSHRQASTDTQYF
>TRBJ1-1|TRBD1|few|TRBV28
TGTGCCAGCAGCCAAAGGCACAGGGGCTGGGGGAACACTGAAGCTTTCTTT
CASSQRHRGWGNTEAFF
>TRBJ2-5|-|-|TRBV28
TGTGCCAGCAGTTTAGCCCCCACCAGGACCCAGTACTTC
CASSLAPTRTQYF
>TRBJ2-7|-|-|TRBV28
TGTGCCAGCAGCGCTCTAAGCTCCTACGAGCAGTACTTC
CASSALSSYEQYF
>TRBJ1-5|-|once|TRBV10-3
TGTGCCATCAAGGGGAGGGAAAATCAGCCCCAGCATTTT
CAIKGRENQPQHF
>TRBJ1-5|-|few|TRBV2
TGTGCCAGCACGGAGATCTGGAATCAGCCCCAGCATTTT
CASTEIWNQPQHF
>TRBJ1-1|-|-|TRBV2
TGTGCCAGCAGGACCTCAGGTGAAGCTTTCTTT
CASRTSGEAFF
>TRBJ2-1|TRBD2|-|TRBV7-3
TGTGCCAGCAGCTTAACCCCGGGCGGGAGCTCCTACAATGAGCAGTTCTTC
CASSLTPGGSSYNEQFF
>TRBJ2-7|-|once|TRBV6-6
TGTGCCAGCAGTTACTCGCCTTTTGAGGCCTACGAGCAGTACTTC
CASSYSPFEAYEQYF